These 2 T cell receptor beta chains share one sample of origin, sequenced in a study of cytomegalovirus exposure and HLA in healthy donors. With 60 Vbeta and 13 Jbeta primers, the PCR was carried out. Profiled with immunoSEQ multiplex PCR; TCRdb holds only in-frame clones, not every one. The table includes approximately 190,000 clones, 87% detected once. Sequenced material: PBMCs. The receptors come from a man aged 25-40 years in good health and CMV-seronegative.

This chain connects TRBV11-2 to TRBJ1-5; 8 bases line up with TRBD1. The ends lost 5 bases at V and 2 bases at J; junction bases unmatched: 11. Germline V gene lookup returns CDR1 SGHAT and CDR2 FQNNGV. The CDR3 is 17 residues long. The CDR3 DNA sequence: TGTGCCAGCAGCACCCGACAGGGGACGAAGGGCAATCAGCCCCAGCATTTT. This encodes CASSTRQGTKGNQPQHF.

The CDR3 DNA is TGTGCCAGCAGTGAGCTACAGGGGGTGAATCAGCCCCAGCATTTT. This sequence encodes CASSELQGVNQPQHF. The J gene is TRBJ1-5, the V gene TRBV6-1, with 8 nucleotides matching TRBD1. This CDR3 contains 15 residues. The germline gives CDR1 MNHNS, CDR2 SASEGT. The J segment lost 4 bases and the V segment lost 3 bases, leaving 5 bases of the junction unmatched.